This T cell receptor (beta chain) was profiled in a study of T cell responses to AZD1222 COVID-19 vaccine. The assay was immunoSEQ multiplex PCR, and TCRdb's table has in-frame clones only and misses some. The sample consists of some 150,000 clones, about nine tenths of them appearing once. The CDR3 is made up of 16 amino acids. Germline V gene sequence: CDR1 MDHEN, CDR2 SYDVKM. Trimming left V 2 bases short and J 0 bases short, with 10 bases between. In the case of this clone: Its specificity is not known.

Study results and caveats: It was only after the peak T cell response that any repertoires were sampled. Two AZD1222 doses significantly raised spike-specific TCR breadth and depth over controls. Spike was spanned by vaccine-associated CD4 TCRs, which were dominant at 160-218 and 743-854. Only a handful of individuals given AZD1222 were seropositive at baseline.

The sample consisted of peripheral blood, taken on day 0 of MenACWY control vaccination. The chain employs TRBV28 and TRBJ1-4; D uncertain. The sequence came from an adult in good health. CDR3 protein: CASSLGWGSTNEKLFF. CDR3 DNA: TGTGCCAGCAGTTTAGGTTGGGGTTCAACTAATGAAAAACTGTTTTTT.